Described below is a single TCR beta chain sequence and its context. These data originate in a study of T cell responses to AZD1222 COVID-19 vaccine. The V and J ends lost 4 bases and 2 bases respectively, with 7 bases between them. CDR1 is LNHDA and CDR2 is SQIVND in the germline V gene (reference sequence). This CDR3 spans 13 amino acids. The repertoire was sequenced with immunoSEQ multiplex PCR; TCRdb's copy has only in-frame clones and lacks some. The sample holds some 99,000 clones, about four fifths seen once. The receptor comes from an adult who received the AZD1222 COVID-19 vaccine. The chain has TRBV19 and TRBJ2-3; D not resolved. Source: peripheral blood, taken 28 days after the second AZD1222 dose. CDR3 sequence: CASSTRFTDTQYF. The CDR3 DNA follows: TGTGCCAGTAGTACGAGATTCACAGATACGCAGTATTTT. Full variable domain (remainder filled in from reference TRBV19 and TRBJ2-3): DGGITQSPKYLFRKEGQNVTLSCEQNLNHDAMYWYRQDPGQGLRLIYYSQIVNDFQKGDIAEGYSVSREKKESFPLTVTSAQKNPTAFYLCASSTRFTDTQYFGPGTRLTVL.